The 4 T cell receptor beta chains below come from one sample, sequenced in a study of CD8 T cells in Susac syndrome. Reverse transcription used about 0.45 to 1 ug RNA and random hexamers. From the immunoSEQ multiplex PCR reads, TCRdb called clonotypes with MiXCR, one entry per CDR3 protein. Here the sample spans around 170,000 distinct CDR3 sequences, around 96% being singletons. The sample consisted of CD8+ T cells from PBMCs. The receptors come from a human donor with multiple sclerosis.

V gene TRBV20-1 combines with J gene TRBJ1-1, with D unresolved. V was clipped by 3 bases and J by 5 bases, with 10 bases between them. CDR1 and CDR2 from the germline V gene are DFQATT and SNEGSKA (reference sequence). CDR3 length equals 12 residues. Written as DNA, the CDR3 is TGCAGTGCTAGGCAAACAGCGACTGAAGCTTTCTTT. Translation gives CSARQTATEAFF.

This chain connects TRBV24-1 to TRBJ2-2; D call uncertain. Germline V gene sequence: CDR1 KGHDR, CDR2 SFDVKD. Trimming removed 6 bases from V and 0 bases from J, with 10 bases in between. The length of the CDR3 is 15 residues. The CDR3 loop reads CATSPGWTNTGELFF. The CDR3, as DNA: TGTGCCACCAGTCCCGGGTGGACGAACACCGGGGAGCTGTTTTTT.

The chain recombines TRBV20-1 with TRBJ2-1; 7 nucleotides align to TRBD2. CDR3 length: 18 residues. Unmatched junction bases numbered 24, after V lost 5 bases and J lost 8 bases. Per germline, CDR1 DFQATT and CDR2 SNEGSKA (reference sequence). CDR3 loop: CSAHRDYPFWPPGDEQFF. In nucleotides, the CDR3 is TGCAGTGCTCACCGGGACTACCCCTTTTGGCCTCCCGGAGATGAGCAGTTCTTC.

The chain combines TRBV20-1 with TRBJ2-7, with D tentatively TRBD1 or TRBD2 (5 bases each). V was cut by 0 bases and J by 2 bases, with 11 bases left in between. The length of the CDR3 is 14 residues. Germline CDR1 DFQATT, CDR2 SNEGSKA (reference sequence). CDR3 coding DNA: TGCAGTGCTAGAGATCAACTGGGGGCCTACGAGCAGTACTTC. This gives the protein CSARDQLGAYEQYF.